The entry that follows covers one T cell receptor beta chain sequence. Its antigen is as yet unknown. The data were taken from a study of blood T cells in healthy people across ages. Study-wide points: The recorded TCR beta diversity per million T cells decreased in a roughly linear manner with age.

V was pared by 7 bases and J by 0 bases, with 12 bases between. Germline values: CDR1 MNHNY, CDR2 SVGAGI (reference sequence). The CDR3 runs to 14 residues. The amount of total RNA extracted per sample was at least 5.5 micrograms. Primed by a sample-barcoded 5' primer and a J-beta primer mix, a second PCR proceeded for about 6 to 11 cycles. Using its own MiXCR run on the 5' RACE reads, TCRdb lists one record per CDR3 protein. The sample shows over 1,500,000 distinct CDR3 sequences, about 50% of them seen only once. The clonotype comes from a woman between 40 and 50 years old in good health. Sequencing was done on a sample of blood. The chain combines TRBV6-6 with TRBJ1-2; D not resolved. The CDR3, as DNA: TGTGCCAGCAATGTGGAGTCCACTAACTATGGCTACACCTTC. This sequence encodes CASNVESTNYGYTF.